This T cell receptor beta chain was sequenced in a study of T cell responses to AZD1222 COVID-19 vaccine. Findings and limits, study-wide: After two AZD1222 doses, spike-specific TCR breadth and depth rose versus day 0. As reported, nearly half of all spike-specific TCRs target variant regions that are unmutated.

Details on this clone: Its specificity is not known.

TCRdb's table, derived via immunoSEQ multiplex PCR, lists solely in-frame clones and lacks some. The data hold approximately 200,000 clones, with approximately 94% observed a single time. This CDR3 contains 14 residues. Trimming left V 4 bases short and J 3 bases short, with 13 bases between. CDR1 and CDR2 from the germline V gene are LGHDT and YNNKEL (reference sequence). The rearrangement uses TRBV3-1 (or the pseudogene TRBV3-2) and TRBJ2-7; D is unclear. Sequenced here: peripheral blood, sampled on day 0 of AZD1222 vaccination. The sequence was collected from an adult in good health. CDR3 sequence: CASSLRYADYEQYF. In DNA, the CDR3 is TGTGCCAGCAGCCTAAGATACGCGGACTACGAGCAGTACTTC.